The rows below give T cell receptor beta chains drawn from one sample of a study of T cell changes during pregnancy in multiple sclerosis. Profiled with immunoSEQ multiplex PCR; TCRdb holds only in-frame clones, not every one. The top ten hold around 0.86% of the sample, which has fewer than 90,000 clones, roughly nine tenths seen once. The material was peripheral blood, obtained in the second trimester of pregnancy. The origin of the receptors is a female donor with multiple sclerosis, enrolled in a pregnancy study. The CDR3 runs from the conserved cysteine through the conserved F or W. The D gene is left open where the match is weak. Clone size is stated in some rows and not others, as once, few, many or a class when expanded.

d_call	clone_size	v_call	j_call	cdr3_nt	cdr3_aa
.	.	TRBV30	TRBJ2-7	TGTGCCTGGAGTAGCGGCAGGGGAAACGACGAGCAGTACTTC	CAWSSGRGNDEQYF
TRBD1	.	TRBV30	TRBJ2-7	TGTGCCTGGAGTGACGGGACAGGCTTCGGGCAGTACTTC	CAWSDGTGFGQYF
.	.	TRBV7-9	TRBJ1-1	TGTGCCAGCACTTTTAAGGGGGATCTGAACACTGAAGCTTTCTTT	CASTFKGDLNTEAFF
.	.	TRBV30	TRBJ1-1	TGTGCCTGGAGCACAGGGTCAAACACTGAAGCTTTCTTT	CAWSTGSNTEAFF
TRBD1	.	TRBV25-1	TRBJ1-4	TGTGCCAGCAGCGTGACAGGGGGCGCGCGTGAAAAACTGTTTTTT	CASSVTGGAREKLFF
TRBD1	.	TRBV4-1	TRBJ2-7	TGCGCCAGCGCCGGACAGGGTTTGGACGAGCAGTACTTC	CASAGQGLDEQYF
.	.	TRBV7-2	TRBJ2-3	TGTGCCAGCAGCTTAGGGCCAGGGGGGCGCACAGATACGCAGTATTTT	CASSLGPGGRTDTQYF
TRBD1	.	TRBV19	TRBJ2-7	TGTGCCAGTACCTTACTACCGGGACAGGGGGCCCACGAGCAGTACTTC	CASTLLPGQGAHEQYF
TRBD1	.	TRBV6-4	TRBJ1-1	TGTGCCAGCAGTGACTGGCGGAAGCCAGGGGGCACTGAAGCTTTCTTT	CASSDWRKPGGTEAFF
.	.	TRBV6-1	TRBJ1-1	TGTGCCAGCAGTGAGACACGGCGGGGCACTGAAGCTTTCTTT	CASSETRRGTEAFF
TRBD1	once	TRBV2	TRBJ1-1	TGTGCCAGCAGTGGACAGGGGGCGGAGGTCACTGAAGCTTTCTTT	CASSGQGAEVTEAFF